This passage covers 28 T cell receptor beta chains from one sample sequenced in a study of T cell repertoires in cytomegalovirus infection. One entry per CDR3 protein results from TCRdb running MiXCR on the reads. Of under 200,000 distinct CDR3 sequences in the sample, 8% to 10% were seen once. The sample consisted of PBMCs. These receptors all come from a human donor in good health (CMV status not recorded). Some clones in this sample may be carry-over from other donors' samples.

This clonotype was counted between two and nine times. The rearrangement links TRBV20-1 to TRBJ2-7; TRBD2 agrees at 7 bases. Trimming took 2 bases from V and 2 from J; bases not matched to a gene: 6. The germline CDR1 and CDR2 sequences are DFQATT and SNEGSKA (reference sequence). This CDR3 spans 14 amino acids. CDR3 sequence (DNA): TGCAGTGCTAGAATGGGACTACCAACCTACGAGCAGTACTTC. This sequence encodes CSARMGLPTYEQYF.

This clonotype was recorded at least ten times. In DNA, the CDR3 is TGTGCCAGCAGCTTAGTATCCAGCCTCTCCTACAATGAGCAGTTCTTC. Protein sequence: CASSLVSSLSYNEQFF. The chain combines TRBV7-2 with TRBJ2-1, with D hard to call. From germline, CDR1 is SGHTA and CDR2 FQGNSA. The CDR3 totals 16 residues. Trimming took 1 base from V and 0 from J, leaving 10 bases between them.

This clonotype was counted ten times or more. The chain is built from TRBV7-2 and TRBJ2-7; D is unresolved. V dropped 4 bases and J dropped 7 bases, with 8 bases sitting between them. The germline CDR1 and CDR2 sequences are SGHTA and FQGNSA. The CDR3 covers 11 residues. The CDR3 loop reads CASSSSREQYF. The CDR3 region has the DNA TGTGCCAGCAGCTCGTCGAGAGAGCAGTACTTC.

The CDR3 bases are TGTGCCAGCAGCTCAGGGGGACTAGCGGGGGGGACCGGGGAGCTGTTTTTT. Amino acid sequence: CASSSGGLAGGTGELFF. The chain has TRBV5-4 and TRBJ2-2; 16 nucleotides agree with TRBD2. V was clipped by 3 bases and J by 5 bases; unmatched bases: 4. This CDR3 spans 17 amino acids. Germline V lookup: CDR1 SGHNT, CDR2 YYREEE (reference sequence).

This clonotype occurred many times. The V call is TRBV7-2, the J call TRBJ2-2; 7 bases align to TRBD1. This CDR3 is 13 amino acids long. Germline CDR1 is SGHTA and CDR2 is FQGNSA. J lost 8 bases, V lost 5 bases, and 5 bases had no gene match. The CDR3 bases are TGTGCCAGCAGCCGGGACAGTCAAGGGGAGCTGTTTTTT. Translating gives CASSRDSQGELFF.

This clonotype has a count of ten or more. The chain is built from TRBV7-6 and TRBJ1-5; D is perhaps TRBD1 (6 bases). The ends were cut back, 5 bases at V and 0 bases at J, with 17 bases in the middle. CDR1 and CDR2 from the germline V gene are SGHVS and FNYEAQ. This CDR3 is built from 17 residues. This chain's CDR3 is CASSTHPRGPSNQPQHF. Written as DNA, the CDR3 is TGTGCCAGCAGCACGCACCCCAGGGGCCCTAGCAATCAGCCCCAGCATTTT.

The sample holds many counts of this clonotype. V is TRBV14 and J is TRBJ2-7; tentatively, D is TRBD2 (6 bases). This CDR3 is 18 amino acids long. The germline V and J ends were trimmed by 0 bases and 2 bases, with 20 bases remaining between them. The germline CDR1 and CDR2 sequences are SGHDN and FVKESK. The CDR3 bases are TGTGCCAGCAGCCAAGAGATCCGACCTCTGGCGGGAACCTACGAGCAGTACTTC. It translates to CASSQEIRPLAGTYEQYF.

This clonotype has at least ten counts. This sequence joins TRBV28 and TRBJ2-6; TRBD1 is a possible D gene (7 bases). The CDR3 loop spans 21 amino acids. The V end lost 6 bases, the J end lost 4 bases, and 31 bases lay between the germline ends. CDR1 and CDR2 from the germline V gene are MDHEN and SYDVKM. Here the CDR3 reads CASRRNRGSSSGRGGANVLTF. DNA for the CDR3: TGTGCCAGCAGGCGCAACAGGGGAAGTAGCAGCGGGCGGGGAGGGGCCAACGTCCTGACTTTC.

This clonotype has more than one count but fewer than ten. The genes are TRBV4-1 and TRBJ1-4; D remains unclear. Trimming pared 0 bases from V and 4 bases from J, leaving 9 bases between. The CDR3 spans 15 residues. Germline V gene data show CDR1 as MGHRA and CDR2 as YSYEKL. The CDR3 bases are TGCGCCAGCAGCCAAGATTCTTGGTTTAATGAAAAACTGTTTTTT. Its protein product is CASSQDSWFNEKLFF.

J is TRBJ2-5 and V is TRBV4-1; D possibly corresponds to TRBD2 (6 bases). The CDR3 loop spans 15 amino acids. CDR1 and CDR2 from the germline V gene are MGHRA and YSYEKL. V was cut by 3 bases and J by 1 base, with 12 bases left in between. This CDR3 is CASSHSGTPQETQYF. Written as DNA, the CDR3 is TGCGCCAGCAGCCATAGCGGCACACCCCAAGAGACCCAGTACTTC.

This clonotype was seen many times. The V call is TRBV7-6, the J call TRBJ2-3; the match to TRBD1 covers 7 bases. Trimming cost V 5 bases and J 0 bases; bases outside gene matches: 5. There are 15 residues in the CDR3. Germline CDR1 SGHVS, CDR2 FNYEAQ. The CDR3, as DNA: TGTGCCAGCAGCAGGGGGCCGACTAGCACAGATACGCAGTATTTT. It codes for CASSRGPTSTDTQYF. Full variable domain (remainder filled in from reference TRBV7-6 and TRBJ2-3): GAGVSQSPRYKVTKRGQDVALRCDPISGHVSLYWYRQALGQGPEFLTYFNYEAQQDKSGLPNDRFSAERPEGSISTLTIQRTEQRDSAMYRCASSRGPTSTDTQYFGPGTRLTVL.

This clonotype has a count of ten or more. This chain connects TRBV7-6 to TRBJ1-2; possibly TRBD1 for D (5 bases). V lost 1 base, J lost 4 bases, and 10 bases lay in between. The length of the CDR3 is 14 residues. CDR1 is SGHVS and CDR2 is FNYEAQ in the germline V gene. As DNA, the CDR3 is TGTGCCAGCAGCTTAGGGGACTTTTCCTATGGCTACACCTTC. Translation: CASSLGDFSYGYTF. The whole variable domain, filled in from reference TRBV7-6 and TRBJ1-2, reads GAGVSQSPRYKVTKRGQDVALRCDPISGHVSLYWYRQALGQGPEFLTYFNYEAQQDKSGLPNDRFSAERPEGSISTLTIQRTEQRDSAMYRCASSLGDFSYGYTFGSGTRLTVV.

This clonotype was observed a few times. V usage is TRBV6-2 or TRBV6-3 and J usage is TRBJ1-1; D remains ambiguous. Between the trimmed V and J ends, which lost 8 bases and 6 bases, there was a span of 13 bases. The CDR3 has 12 amino acids. Per germline, CDR1 MNHEY and CDR2 SVGEGT. This CDR3 reads CASSDPTSEAFF. DNA of the CDR3: TGTGCCAGCTCCGACCCAACCTCTGAAGCTTTCTTT.

This clonotype was found many times. The chain carries TRBV28 and TRBJ1-1; 8 nucleotides line up with TRBD1. Germline CDR1 MDHEN, CDR2 SYDVKM. There are 14 residues in the CDR3. Trimming at V came to 7 bases and at J to 6 bases, leaving 10 bases not matched to a gene. In nucleotides, the CDR3 is TGTGCCAGCACCTTACCAGGGGGCAAAGCTGAAGCTTTCTTT. This translates into CASTLPGGKAEAFF.

The V call is TRBV14, the J call TRBJ2-2, with D perhaps TRBD1 (6 bases). The CDR3 consists of 16 residues. The V gene's germline CDR1 is SGHDN and CDR2 FVKESK. V lost 0 bases to trimming and J lost 3 bases, with 11 bases between them. CDR3 sequence: CASSQDQGLDTGELFF. The CDR3, as DNA: TGTGCCAGCAGCCAAGACCAGGGGTTGGACACCGGGGAGCTGTTTTTT.

Ten or more counts support this clonotype. CDR3 loop: CASSLAGGQNEQYF. The CDR3 region has the DNA TGTGCCAGCAGCTTAGCGGGGGGGCAGAACGAGCAGTACTTC. The V call is TRBV7-2, the J call TRBJ2-7, with D perhaps matching TRBD2 (7 bases). Germline-derived CDR1 and CDR2 are SGHTA and FQGNSA. V was trimmed by 0 bases and J by 5 bases, leaving 11 bases between them. The CDR3 totals 14 residues.

This clonotype came up a few times. The J gene is TRBJ2-1, the V gene TRBV7-2; possibly TRBD2 for D (6 bases). Per the germline V gene, CDR1 is SGHTA and CDR2 is FQGNSA. The CDR3 sequence is 14 residues long. Trimming took off 1 base at V and 8 bases at J, with 12 bases between the two ends. The CDR3 is CASSLGGGPYEQFF. The CDR3 coding sequence is TGTGCCAGCAGCTTAGGAGGAGGGCCCTATGAGCAGTTCTTC.

This clonotype was counted ten times or more. The chain carries TRBV29-1 and TRBJ1-2, with 11 bases identical to TRBD1. The germline V gene has CDR1 SQVTM and CDR2 ANQGSEA. The CDR3 totals 18 residues. J lost 1 base, V lost 5 bases, and 15 bases had no gene match. CDR3 loop: CSVLGELTGTGGNYGYTF. CDR3 coding DNA: TGCAGCGTTTTAGGGGAATTAACCGGGACAGGGGGTAACTATGGCTACACCTTC.

This clonotype was seen repeatedly, ten times or more. The chain recombines TRBV4-3 with TRBJ2-1, with D unclear. V gave up 0 bases and J gave up 0 bases, with 6 bases separating them. This CDR3 is built from 15 residues. Germline CDR1 and CDR2: LGHNA and YSLEER. The CDR3 nucleotides read TGCGCCAGCAGCCAAGATGCGGCCTCCTACAATGAGCAGTTCTTC. Translated: CASSQDAASYNEQFF.

This clonotype came up many times. The rearrangement joins TRBV6-1 to TRBJ2-1, with 7 bases lining up with TRBD1. V lost 5 bases and J lost 3; bases outside the gene matches: 7. The CDR3 totals 15 residues. The germline CDR1 and CDR2 sequences are MNHNS and SASEGT. Here the CDR3 reads CASSIQGILYNEQFF. In DNA, the CDR3 is TGTGCCAGCAGTATACAGGGGATCCTCTACAATGAGCAGTTCTTC.

This clonotype was counted ten times or more. This sequence joins TRBV7-4 and TRBJ2-1, with a possible D match to TRBD2 (5 bases). The V end lost 4 bases, the J end lost 9 bases, and 13 bases lay between the germline ends. CDR1 is SGHVT, CDR2 SQSDAQ, per germline. The CDR3 length is 13 residues. The CDR3 here is CASSSLDNGEQFF. The CDR3 DNA is TGTGCCAGCAGCTCACTAGACAACGGTGAGCAGTTCTTC.

This chain uses TRBV12-3 or TRBV12-4 with TRBJ1-3, with D possibly TRBD1 on 6 matching bases. V lost 4 bases to trimming and J lost 4 bases, with 17 bases between them. The CDR3 is 16 residues long. The CDR3 reads CASSSGTPSAGNTIYF. The CDR3 DNA reads TGTGCCAGCAGTTCCGGGACACCCTCGGCGGGAAACACCATATATTTT.

This clonotype has at least ten counts. The chain employs TRBV7-2 and TRBJ1-2; D possibly corresponds to TRBD1 (6 bases). Germline CDR1 SGHTA, CDR2 FQGNSA. The germline V and J ends were trimmed by 1 base and 5 bases, with 11 bases remaining between them. There are 14 residues in the CDR3. CDR3 region: CASSLGTGNYGYTF. CDR3 nucleotide sequence: TGTGCCAGCAGCTTAGGAACAGGGAATTATGGCTACACCTTC.

In its sample, this clonotype was seen many times. V gene TRBV18 combines with J gene TRBJ2-2; 12 nucleotides match TRBD1. V gave up 2 bases and J gave up 3 bases; unmatched junction bases: 13. There are 20 residues in the CDR3. Germline V CDR1 and CDR2: KGHSH, LQKENI. The CDR3 DNA sequence: TGTGCCAGCTCACCAGGGGCCCGGGACAGGGGGCGCGGTGACACCGGGGAGCTGTTTTTT. Translating it yields CASSPGARDRGRGDTGELFF.

This clonotype came up many times. This chain connects TRBV11-3 to TRBJ2-1, with D tentatively TRBD2 (5 bases). Trimming cost V 1 base and J 3 bases, with 10 bases left between them. There are 15 residues in the CDR3. CDR1 is SGHNT, CDR2 YENEEA, per germline. Here the CDR3 reads CASSLVAIYYNEQFF. Written as DNA, the CDR3 is TGTGCCAGCAGCTTAGTAGCGATCTACTACAATGAGCAGTTCTTC.

Details on this clonotype: Given a much more abundant clone one base away, this may be a read error. In nucleotides, the CDR3 is TGTGCCAGCAACCAAGAAACCCAGACTAGCGCAGCGAACACCGGGGAGCTGTTTTTT. This gives the protein CASNQETQTSAANTGELFF. V and J are TRBV4-2 and TRBJ2-2; 8 nucleotides agree with TRBD2. CDR3 length equals 19 residues. CDR1 is LGHNA and CDR2 is YNFKEQ in the germline V gene.

The chain employs TRBV28 and TRBJ1-2; a weak D match, TRBD1 (6 bases). Germline V gene lookup returns CDR1 MDHEN and CDR2 SYDVKM. The CDR3 length is 13 residues. The ends were cut back, 2 bases at V and 7 bases at J, with 11 bases in the middle. The DNA of the CDR3 is TGTGCCAGCAGTTTAACGGGGGGCGCTGGCTACACCTTC. Residues: CASSLTGGAGYTF.

This chain connects TRBV12-3 or TRBV12-4 to TRBJ1-5; D remains ambiguous. This CDR3 has 13 residues. The germline V and J ends were trimmed by 1 base and 5 bases, with 6 bases remaining between them. In DNA form, the CDR3 reads TGTGCCAGCAGTTTAGAAGTTGATCAGCCCCAGCATTTT. This translates into CASSLEVDQPQHF.